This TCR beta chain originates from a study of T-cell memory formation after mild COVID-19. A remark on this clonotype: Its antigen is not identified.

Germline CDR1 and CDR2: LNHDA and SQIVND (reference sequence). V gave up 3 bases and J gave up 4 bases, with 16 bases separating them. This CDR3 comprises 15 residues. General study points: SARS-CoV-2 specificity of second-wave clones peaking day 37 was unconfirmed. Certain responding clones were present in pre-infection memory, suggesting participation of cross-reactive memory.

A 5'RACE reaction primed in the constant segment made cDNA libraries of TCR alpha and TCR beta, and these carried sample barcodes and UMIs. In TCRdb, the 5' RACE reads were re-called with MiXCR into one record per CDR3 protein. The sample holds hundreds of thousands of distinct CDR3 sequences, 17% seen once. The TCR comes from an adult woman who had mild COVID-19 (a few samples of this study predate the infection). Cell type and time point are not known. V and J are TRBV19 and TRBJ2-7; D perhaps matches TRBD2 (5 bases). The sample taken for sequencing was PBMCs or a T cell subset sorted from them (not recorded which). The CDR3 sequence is CASSILGESRYEQYF. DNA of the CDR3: TGTGCCAGTAGTATTCTCGGGGAGTCCCGTTACGAGCAGTACTTC.